The 9 T cell receptor beta chains listed next were all sequenced from one sample in a study of blood T cell repertoires in COVID-19. Repertoires were generated with immunoSEQ multiplex PCR, while TCRdb's copy carries only in-frame clones and drops some. The sample consists of 270,000 or so clones, 90% of them appearing once. Material: peripheral blood. The receptors stem from an older woman with COVID-19, enrolled during active disease.

A few counts support this clone. V is TRBV7-2 and J is TRBJ1-2, with TRBD1 matching over 9 bases. Trimming at V came to 5 bases and at J to 5 bases, leaving 15 bases not matched to a gene. The CDR3 runs 17 residues. The V gene's germline CDR1 is SGHTA and CDR2 FQGNSA. Here the CDR3 reads CASSPGTGYGGGYGYTF. The CDR3 DNA is TGTGCCAGCAGCCCCGGGACAGGGTATGGTGGAGGTTATGGCTACACCTTC.

The chain has TRBV5-6 and TRBJ2-1; D gene ambiguous. CDR1 and CDR2 from the germline V gene are SGHDT and YYEEEE. V lost 1 base and J 9 bases, leaving 8 bases between the germline ends. The CDR3 is made up of 12 amino acids. The DNA for the CDR3 is TGTGCCAGCAGCTTGTCGTCCCCTGAGCAGTTCTTC. Amino acid sequence: CASSLSSPEQFF. Full variable domain (rest looked up from reference TRBV5-6 and TRBJ2-1): DAGVTQSPTHLIKTRGQQVTLRCSPKSGHDTVSWYQQALGQGPQFIFQYYEEEERQRGNFPDRFSGHQFPNYSSELNVNALLLGDSALYLCASSLSSPEQFFGPGTRLTVL.

This clone was counted only a few times. The chain employs TRBV4-3 and TRBJ1-5, with D unclear. V lost 2 bases, J lost 0 bases, and 2 bases lay in between. Germline CDR1 LGHNA, CDR2 YSLEER. This CDR3 has 13 residues. The CDR3 DNA is TGCGCCAGCAGCCAATATAGCAATCAGCCCCAGCATTTT. The encoded protein is CASSQYSNQPQHF.

The rearrangement uses TRBV19 and TRBJ1-2, with D uncertain. V was cut by 3 bases and J by 2 bases, with 10 bases left in between. The CDR3 has 14 residues. Germline assignment: CDR1 LNHDA and CDR2 SQIVND (reference sequence). The CDR3 sequence: CASSISSGNYGYTF. The CDR3 coding sequence is TGTGCCAGTAGTATCTCCTCGGGAAACTATGGCTACACCTTC.

This chain connects TRBV2 to TRBJ2-5; maybe TRBD2 (6 bases). V lost 6 bases and J lost 1, with 12 bases in between. CDR1 SNHLY and CDR2 FYNNEI come from the germline V gene. This CDR3 comprises 14 residues. CDR3 in amino acids: CASSREYFQETQYF. The CDR3, as DNA: TGTGCCAGCAGCCGGGAGTACTTCCAAGAGACCCAGTACTTC. Supplemented by reference TRBV2 and TRBJ2-5, the full variable domain reads EPEVTQTPSHQVTQMGQEVILRCVPISNHLYFYWYRQILGQKVEFLVSFYNNEISEKSEIFDDQFSVERPDGSNFTLKIRSTKLEDSAMYFCASSREYFQETQYFGPGTRLLVL.

The chain combines TRBV4-3 with TRBJ2-1; 8 nucleotides match TRBD2. The CDR3 sequence is 16 residues long. V trimming: 0 bases; J trimming: 7 bases; junction bases outside the gene matches: 8. Germline V CDR1 and CDR2: LGHNA, YSLEER. This chain's CDR3 is CASSQDRGGSLNEQFF. The CDR3 DNA reads TGCGCCAGCAGCCAAGATCGGGGGGGCAGTTTGAATGAGCAGTTCTTC.

The chain carries TRBV6-4 and TRBJ1-2; TRBD1 matches 9 bases. Trimming removed 7 bases from V and 8 bases from J; junction bases left unmatched: 11. CDR1 and CDR2 (germline): MRHNA, SNTAGT. This CDR3 region has 14 residues. The CDR3 nucleotides are TGTGCCAGCAAATTCACACAGGGGGCCGAAGGCTACACCTTC. This sequence encodes CASKFTQGAEGYTF.

This chain links TRBV3-1 (or the pseudogene TRBV3-2) with TRBJ2-5; 11 bases are a match to TRBD1. The CDR3 runs 16 residues. Germline loops: CDR1 LGHDT, CDR2 YNNKEL (reference sequence). V gave up 4 bases and J gave up 4 bases; unmatched junction bases: 8. The chain's CDR3 is CASSLRTGGYRETQYF. CDR3 nucleotides: TGTGCCAGCAGCCTCAGGACAGGGGGCTACAGAGAGACCCAGTACTTC.

The V gene is TRBV7-2, the J gene TRBJ1-2, with 9 bases fitting TRBD1. Germline CDR1 SGHTA, CDR2 FQGNSA. Trimming at V came to 5 bases and at J to 8 bases, leaving 6 bases not matched to a gene. CDR3 length: 13 residues. CDR3 nucleotides: TGTGCCAGCAGCCTACAGGGGGCCGAAGGCTACACCTTC. It translates to CASSLQGAEGYTF. Full variable domain (remainder filled in from reference TRBV7-2 and TRBJ1-2): GAGVSQSPSNKVTEKGKDVELRCDPISGHTALYWYRQSLGQGLEFLIYFQGNSAPDKSGLPSDRFSAERTGGSVSTLTIQRTQQEDSAVYLCASSLQGAEGYTFGSGTRLTVV.